The 9 T cell receptor beta chains presented below share a single source sample, sequenced in a study of cytomegalovirus exposure and HLA in healthy donors. PCR amplification relied on 60 Vbeta primers (plus 13 Jbeta primers). The data were produced by immunoSEQ multiplex PCR, yet TCRdb's version contains in-frame clones alone and is incomplete. This sample's table reports tens of thousands of clones. Sequenced material: PBMCs. These receptors came from a middle-aged man in good health and CMV-seronegative.

This chain connects TRBV5-1 to TRBJ1-1, with a tentative D call TRBD1 (6 bases). Germline lookup yields CDR1 SGHRS and CDR2 YFSETQ. CDR3 length: 16 amino acids. Trimming shortened V by 5 bases and J by 0 bases, and 17 bases separated the two germline ends. CDR3 region: CASSYGTGSMNTEAFF. The DNA of the CDR3 is TGCGCCAGCAGTTACGGTACAGGGTCGATGAACACTGAAGCTTTCTTT.

The chain joins TRBV4-1 to TRBJ2-5, with a tentative D call TRBD2 (7 bases). CDR1 is MGHRA and CDR2 is YSYEKL in the germline V gene. Trimming removed 0 bases from V and 4 bases from J, with 12 bases in between. This CDR3 is built from 15 residues. CDR3: CASSQERGGGETQYF. In DNA, the CDR3 is TGCGCCAGCAGCCAAGAGAGGGGGGGTGGAGAGACCCAGTACTTC.

The gene calls are TRBV6-1 and TRBJ2-5; 10 bases match TRBD1. CDR3 length: 18 amino acids. The germline V gene has CDR1 MNHNS and CDR2 SASEGT. J lost 4 bases, V lost 4 bases, and 15 bases had no gene match. CDR3 bases: TGTGCCAGCAGTGCCCCTTACACCGGGACAGGGGAGAGAGAGACCCAGTACTTC. Translated: CASSAPYTGTGERETQYF.

The chain couples TRBV9 to TRBJ2-7; a possible D gene is TRBD1 (6 bases). Between the trimmed V and J ends, which lost 2 bases and 0 bases, there was a span of 9 bases. Germline-derived CDR1 and CDR2 are SGDLS and YYNGEE. The CDR3 consists of 14 residues. This CDR3 reads CASSVGTTSYEQYF. DNA of the CDR3: TGTGCCAGCAGCGTCGGGACAACCTCCTACGAGCAGTACTTC.

The gene calls are TRBV27 and TRBJ2-6; D is perhaps TRBD1 (5 bases). CDR3 length equals 14 residues. Germline V gene sequence: CDR1 MNHEY, CDR2 SMNVEV (reference sequence). V was shortened by 8 bases and J by 1 base, with 9 bases between the two germline ends. The chain's CDR3 is CASGSGSGANVLTF. In DNA form, the CDR3 reads TGTGCCAGCGGATCAGGGTCTGGGGCCAACGTCCTGACTTTC.

V usage is TRBV4-1 and J usage is TRBJ1-4; the D gene is possibly TRBD1 (6 bases). V was trimmed by 2 bases and J by 6 bases, leaving 10 bases between them. The V gene's germline CDR1 is MGHRA and CDR2 YSYEKL. The CDR3 length is 14 residues. The CDR3: CASSQQGYDEKLFF. The DNA of the CDR3 is TGCGCCAGCAGCCAACAGGGGTACGATGAAAAACTGTTTTTT.

The V and J genes are TRBV9 and TRBJ2-5; 8 positions agree with TRBD2. Germline CDR1 is SGDLS and CDR2 is YYNGEE. CDR3 length: 16 residues. The trim removed 6 bases at V and 0 bases at J, leaving 10 bases unmatched. The CDR3 DNA reads TGTGCCAGCACCTTCGGGGCGGGGGGTAACCAAGAGACCCAGTACTTC. Its translation: CASTFGAGGNQETQYF.

The rearrangement uses TRBV6-5 and TRBJ1-1; D remains ambiguous. V lost 0 bases, J lost 0 bases, and 8 bases lay in between. Germline V gives CDR1 MNHEY, CDR2 SVGAGI. The CDR3 totals 15 residues. The CDR3 spells CASSYSTALNTEAFF. For the CDR3, the DNA is TGTGCCAGCAGTTACTCTACAGCCTTGAACACTGAAGCTTTCTTT.

By frequency, this clone is medium-sized. V usage is TRBV5-6 and J usage is TRBJ1-3; weak D call: TRBD1 (6 bases). Germline CDR1 reads SGHDT; CDR2 reads YYEEEE. The CDR3 totals 16 residues. Trimming shortened V by 2 bases and J by 4 bases, and 16 bases separated the two germline ends. The CDR3 region has the DNA TGTGCCAGCAGCTTTGGTACAGGGCGCGCAGGAAACACCATATATTTT. Amino acids: CASSFGTGRAGNTIYF.